The rows below give T cell receptor beta chains drawn from one sample of a study of Graves' ophthalmopathy and Graves' hyperthyroidism. TCRdb processed the multiplex PCR reads anew with MiXCR; each CDR3 protein has one entry. The sample lists over 500,000 distinct CDR3 sequences; approximately 22% were seen once. Sample: peripheral blood. These receptors came from a woman younger than 35 with stable Graves' hyperthyroidism. Some clones in this sample may be carry-over from other donors' samples. Both conserved end residues are part of each CDR3. The D gene is left open where the match is weak. The size field is filled for only some rows; it gives once, few, many or a size class.

DNA	CDR3	D	J	V	size
TGTGCCAGCAGTTTAACCGGGAGGTCGATCTTC	CASSLTGRSIF	-	TRBJ1-2	TRBV28	-
TGTGCCAGCAGCTTTTTGGGGCAGGAGCAGTACTTC	CASSFLGQEQYF	-	TRBJ2-7	TRBV7-9	-
TGTGCCACCTCAGACGGGTCTAGGGAGACCCAGTACTTC	CATSDGSRETQYF	-	TRBJ2-5	TRBV7-2	many
TGCAGTGCTAGAACAGCGTACACCGGGGAGCTGTTTTTT	CSARTAYTGELFF	-	TRBJ2-2	TRBV20-1	many
TGTGCCATCAGACCCGGGGACAGGGTCTACGAGCAGTACTTC	CAIRPGDRVYEQYF	TRBD1	TRBJ2-7	TRBV10-3	many
TGTGCCACCAGCAGAGATCCGCAGGGGTATAATTCACCCCTCCACTTT	CATSRDPQGYNSPLHF	-	TRBJ1-6	TRBV15	-
TGTGCCAGCAGATCCGACAGGGGGCCTGTAGCTTTCTTT	CASRSDRGPVAFF	TRBD1	TRBJ1-1	TRBV28	-
TGTGCCAGCAGTACTAGCGGGATTACCTACGAGCAGTACTTC	CASSTSGITYEQYF	TRBD2	TRBJ2-7	TRBV6-5	-
TGTGCCAGCACCACCGGTCGAGGGGGTAGGGAGACCCAGTACTTC	CASTTGRGGRETQYF	-	TRBJ2-5	TRBV7-8	-
TGCGCCAGCAGCGAGAAAACAGGGGCGAACACCGGGGAGCTGTTTTTT	CASSEKTGANTGELFF	TRBD1	TRBJ2-2	TRBV5-1	-
TGCGCCAGCAGCCTGGTTCGGGGAGGGAGAAATTCACCCCTCCACTTT	CASSLVRGGRNSPLHF	-	TRBJ1-6	TRBV4-1	many
TGTGCCAGCAGCCAAGATCACTTTCAGGGCTATGGCTACACCTTC	CASSQDHFQGYGYTF	-	TRBJ1-2	TRBV4-2	many
TGTGCCAGCGGTAAATTGAACACTGAAGCTTTCTTT	CASGKLNTEAFF	-	TRBJ1-1	TRBV7-9	-